The 29 T cell receptor beta chains listed next were all sequenced from one sample in a study of PD-L1 blockade in urothelial cancer. The repertoire was sequenced with immunoSEQ multiplex PCR; TCRdb's copy has only in-frame clones and lacks some. The table shows about 88,000 clones, with 85% to 95% occurring only once. Sequencing was performed on PBMCs, taken around atezolizumab (anti-PD-L1) treatment. Source of these receptors: a man aged 60-69 years with urothelial cancer.

V and J are TRBV5-4 and TRBJ2-5; 13 positions agree with TRBD2. Germline CDR1 and CDR2: SGHNT and YYREEE (reference sequence). This CDR3 has 16 amino acids. Trimming took 3 bases from V and 5 from J; bases not matched to a gene: 7. The CDR3 DNA reads TGTGCCAGCAGCTCTCGACTAGCGGGAGGTAGTGAGACCCAGTACTTC. This codes for CASSSRLAGGSETQYF.

This clone was picked up one time. V usage is TRBV19 and J usage is TRBJ1-2; possibly TRBD1 for D (5 bases). Trimming removed 3 bases from V and 7 bases from J, with 18 bases in between. CDR3 length equals 15 residues. Germline V lookup: CDR1 LNHDA, CDR2 SQIVND (reference sequence). This CDR3 is CASSIGGAVPIGYTF. The CDR3 DNA is TGTGCCAGTAGTATCGGAGGGGCCGTCCCTATTGGCTACACCTTC. Together with reference TRBV19 and TRBJ1-2, the CDR3 gives the full variable domain: DGGITQSPKYLFRKEGQNVTLSCEQNLNHDAMYWYRQDPGQGLRLIYYSQIVNDFQKGDIAEGYSVSREKKESFPLTVTSAQKNPTAFYLCASSIGGAVPIGYTFGSGTRLTVV.

This clone was observed a single time. The chain joins TRBV6-5 to TRBJ1-2, with 11 bases aligning to TRBD1. V was pared by 10 bases and J by 4 bases, with 5 bases of the junction left unmatched. Germline CDR1 reads MNHEY; CDR2 reads SVGAGI. This CDR3 region has 13 residues. The DNA for the CDR3 is TGTGCCACCGGGACAGGGGGATCCTATGGCTACACCTTC. The encoded protein is CATGTGGSYGYTF.

The chain couples TRBV9 to TRBJ1-6; no definite D call. The CDR3 has 16 amino acids. Looked up from germline, CDR1 is SGDLS and CDR2 is YYNGEE. V shed 3 bases and J shed 7 bases, with 17 bases lying between them. The CDR3 spells CASSAAGNVGNSPLHF. The CDR3 region has the DNA TGTGCCAGCAGCGCTGCCGGGAACGTGGGGAATTCACCCCTCCACTTT. Looking up the rest from reference TRBV9 and TRBJ1-6 gives the full variable domain: DSGVTQTPKHLITATGQRVTLRCSPRSGDLSVYWYQQSLDQGLQFLIQYYNGEERAKGNILERFSAQQFPDLHSELNLSSLELGDSALYFCASSAAGNVGNSPLHFGNGTRLTVT.

The chain uses TRBV5-1 and TRBJ2-5; 9 bases are shared with TRBD2. V lost 6 bases, J lost 3 bases, and 9 bases stayed unmatched. The germline V gene encodes CDR1 SGHRS and CDR2 YFSETQ. The CDR3 has 15 amino acids. This CDR3 reads CASMAGGSVEETQYF. The CDR3 DNA reads TGCGCCAGCATGGCGGGGGGGAGCGTAGAAGAGACCCAGTACTTC. The whole variable domain, filled in from reference TRBV5-1 and TRBJ2-5, reads KAGVTQTPRYLIKTRGQQVTLSCSPISGHRSVSWYQQTPGQGLQFLFEYFSETQRNKGNFPGRFSGRQFSNSRSEMNVSTLELGDSALYLCASMAGGSVEETQYFGPGTRLLVL.

In DNA form, the CDR3 reads TGTGCCAGCTCTCGGACAGAGTCCTACGAGCAGTACTTC. Translating gives CASSRTESYEQYF. J is TRBJ2-7 and V is TRBV18, with D possibly matching TRBD1 (6 bases). V lost 6 bases, J lost 1 base, and 10 bases lay in between. Germline V gene lookup returns CDR1 KGHSH and CDR2 LQKENI. There are 13 residues in the CDR3.

This chain connects TRBV5-1 to TRBJ2-3; 9 nucleotides align to TRBD1. From germline, CDR1 is SGHRS and CDR2 YFSETQ. V lost 0 bases to trimming and J lost 6 bases; unmatched junction nucleotides: 5. This CDR3 has 15 amino acids. CDR3 coding DNA: TGCGCCAGCAGCTTGGGGGGACAGGGATCCGATACGCAGTATTTT. Its translation is CASSLGGQGSDTQYF.

The V gene is TRBV9, the J gene TRBJ1-1; TRBD1 matches 7 bases. The V segment lost 4 bases and the J segment 7 bases; nucleotides outside the gene matches: 10. Germline V gives CDR1 SGDLS, CDR2 YYNGEE. The CDR3 is made up of 14 amino acids. Here the CDR3 DNA reads TGTGCCAGCAGCCCCTCGACAGGGACTGTTGAAGCTTTCTTT. Translating gives CASSPSTGTVEAFF.

The chain recombines TRBV7-8 with TRBJ1-4; 10 nucleotides align to TRBD1. Germline CDR1 is SGHVS and CDR2 is FQNEAQ. V shed 4 bases, J shed 7 bases, and the junction held 3 bases outside the gene matches. This CDR3 is built from 14 residues. CDR3 nucleotide sequence: TGTGCCAGCAGCTCGACAGGGGGCCGTGAAAAACTGTTTTTT. Its protein is CASSSTGGREKLFF.

The chain uses TRBV27 and TRBJ1-2; a weak D match, TRBD1 (6 bases). The CDR3 totals 14 residues. Germline assignment: CDR1 MNHEY and CDR2 SMNVEV (reference sequence). Trimming removed 5 bases from V and 4 bases from J, with 14 bases in between. CDR3 sequence: CASSRTVRSYGYTF. CDR3 nucleotide sequence: TGTGCCAGCAGTAGGACAGTAAGAAGCTATGGCTACACCTTC.

This clone is a singleton in its sample. This chain links TRBV18 with TRBJ2-3; 8 nucleotides match TRBD2. This CDR3 has 16 amino acids. Per the germline V gene, CDR1 is KGHSH and CDR2 is LQKENI. J gave up 0 bases and V 4 bases, and 6 bases lay outside the gene matches. The CDR3: CASSQSGGASTDTQYF. The CDR3 DNA reads TGTGCCAGCTCACAGAGCGGGGGAGCTAGCACAGATACGCAGTATTTT.

V usage is TRBV5-1 and J usage is TRBJ2-5; a weak D match, TRBD1 (6 bases). Germline V gene lookup returns CDR1 SGHRS and CDR2 YFSETQ. This CDR3 has 15 residues. V lost 3 bases to trimming and J lost 5 bases, with 17 bases between them. In DNA, the CDR3 is TGCGCCAGCAGCTGGGACACCCCTAGGGGGGAGACCCAGTACTTC. Its protein product is CASSWDTPRGETQYF.

J is TRBJ2-6 and V is TRBV5-1; the match to TRBD1 covers 10 bases. V shed 4 bases, J shed 2 bases, and the junction held 12 bases outside the gene matches. The germline V gene has CDR1 SGHRS and CDR2 YFSETQ. There are 19 residues in the CDR3. Here the CDR3 DNA reads TGCGCCAGCAGCCCAACTTGGGACAGGGGTTTAGCTGGGGCCAACGTCCTGACTTTC. Its translation is CASSPTWDRGLAGANVLTF.

This chain joins TRBV19 and TRBJ2-5; 11 bases align to TRBD2. Trimming cost V 9 bases and J 3 bases; bases outside gene matches: 9. The CDR3 totals 15 residues. Germline CDR1 and CDR2: LNHDA and SQIVND (reference sequence). The CDR3 is CASSLGTSGEETQYF. The CDR3 coding sequence is TGTGCCAGCAGTCTAGGGACTAGCGGCGAAGAGACCCAGTACTTC.

This clone was found a few times. The genes are TRBV5-1 and TRBJ2-1, with 8 bases fitting TRBD2. V lost 4 bases to trimming and J lost 10 bases; unmatched junction nucleotides: 7. The CDR3 is made up of 13 amino acids. Per germline, CDR1 SGHRS and CDR2 YFSETQ. CDR3 in DNA: TGCGCCAGCAGCCCGAACGAGCGGGAGGAGCAGTTCTTC. Amino acid sequence: CASSPNEREEQFF.

The chain carries TRBV9 and TRBJ2-3; 14 bases match TRBD2. Germline V gene sequence: CDR1 SGDLS, CDR2 YYNGEE. V dropped 0 bases and J dropped 5; count of bases not matched to a gene: 5. This CDR3 region has 17 residues. CDR3 sequence (DNA): TGTGCCAGCAGCGTAGGGACTAGCGGGAGGTCCGTAGATACGCAGTATTTT. This codes for CASSVGTSGRSVDTQYF.

The rearrangement uses TRBV20-1 and TRBJ2-1, with TRBD2 identical over 7 bases. The CDR3 is made up of 11 amino acids. The V gene end was trimmed by 5 bases and the J gene end by 7 bases; junction bases not matched to a gene: 2. Germline V gene data show CDR1 as DFQATT and CDR2 as SNEGSKA (reference sequence). The CDR3 sequence is CSAERGNEQFF. DNA for the CDR3: TGCAGTGCTGAGCGGGGAAATGAGCAGTTCTTC.

The chain recombines TRBV5-1 with TRBJ2-2, with 8 bases fitting TRBD1. The CDR3 spans 15 residues. Germline trimming cut 4 bases from V and 2 bases from J; bases unmatched to any gene: 4. Germline V CDR1 and CDR2: SGHRS, YFSETQ. CDR3 in amino acids: CASSIGQGNTGELFF. CDR3 DNA: TGCGCCAGCAGCATTGGACAGGGCAACACCGGGGAGCTGTTTTTT.

About this clone: The same CDR3 can be traced to other DNA sequences in this sample. V gene TRBV7-2 combines with J gene TRBJ2-5; the match to TRBD2 covers 10 bases. The CDR3 is 13 amino acids. V lost 6 bases to trimming and J lost 4 bases; unmatched junction nucleotides: 2. CDR1 is SGHTA, CDR2 FQGNSA, per germline. The CDR3 DNA is TGTGCCAGCAGTTCTAGCGGGAGAGAGACCCAGTACTTC. It is translated as CASSSSGRETQYF.

Comments on this clone: A junction end diverges from the germline sequence, so it may reflect a read error. J is TRBJ2-7 and V is TRBV28; TRBD1 aligns across 9 bases. The CDR3 runs 13 residues. Germline assignment: CDR1 MDHEN and CDR2 SYDVKM. The CDR3 region has the DNA TGTGCCAGCACCCCCGGAGGACAGGGGATTTTTTCGTTC. It is translated as CASTPGGQGIFSF.

V is TRBV19 and J is TRBJ1-5; 8 nucleotides match TRBD1. CDR1 LNHDA and CDR2 SQIVND come from the germline V gene (reference sequence). Trimming took 3 bases from V and 2 from J; bases not matched to a gene: 12. The CDR3 is 18 amino acids. CDR3 region: CASSIDRGRFLGNQPQHF. The DNA for the CDR3 is TGTGCCAGTAGTATCGACAGGGGTCGGTTTTTGGGCAATCAGCCCCAGCATTTT.

The chain combines TRBV25-1 with TRBJ2-7; 8 bases align to TRBD1. The CDR3 spans 14 residues. The germline V gene has CDR1 MGHDK and CDR2 SYGVNS. Trimming cost V 4 bases and J 1 base; bases outside gene matches: 3. CDR3 region: CASSGQGRSYEQYF. The CDR3 nucleotides are TGTGCCAGCAGTGGACAGGGGAGATCCTACGAGCAGTACTTC.

This rearrangement joins TRBV2 to TRBJ1-2; 12 bases fit TRBD1. Germline CDR1 SNHLY, CDR2 FYNNEI. Losses at the gene ends were 6 bases for V and 0 bases for J; bases not matched to a gene: 8. The CDR3 spans 17 residues. The CDR3 bases are TGTGCCAGCAGAGGGGGGACAGGGGGCCTAACTAACTATGGCTACACCTTC. Translated: CASRGGTGGLTNYGYTF.

This chain uses TRBV10-2 with TRBJ2-4; 8 bases are shared with TRBD1. The CDR3 is made up of 17 amino acids. Germline-derived CDR1 and CDR2 are WSHSY and SAAADI. The J segment lost 5 bases and the V segment lost 5 bases, leaving 14 bases of the junction unmatched. The chain's CDR3 is CASSMIPGQAAENIQYF. The DNA for the CDR3 is TGCGCCAGCAGTATGATCCCGGGACAGGCCGCTGAAAACATTCAGTACTTC.

The V and J genes are TRBV4-3 and TRBJ2-5; 7 bases map to TRBD2. In germline, CDR1 is LGHNA, CDR2 YSLEER. The CDR3 length is 13 residues. V shed 0 bases and J 5 bases; nucleotides not matched to a gene: 0. The CDR3 nucleotides are TGCGCCAGCAGCCAAGAGCGGGGGGAGACCCAGTACTTC. This sequence encodes CASSQERGETQYF.

The chain combines TRBV4-1 with TRBJ2-7, with D possibly matching TRBD1 (6 bases). From germline, CDR1 is MGHRA and CDR2 YSYEKL. The length of the CDR3 is 16 residues. V was shortened by 2 bases and J by 2 bases, with 16 bases between the two germline ends. The CDR3 region is CASSQYEQGSPYEQYF. CDR3 coding DNA: TGCGCCAGCAGCCAATACGAGCAGGGGTCCCCCTACGAGCAGTACTTC.

This rearrangement joins TRBV28 to TRBJ1-5, with a tentative D call TRBD1 (6 bases). Trimming took off 1 base at V and 2 bases at J, with 9 bases between the two ends. CDR1 MDHEN and CDR2 SYDVKM come from the germline V gene. The CDR3 is 15 residues long. The CDR3 DNA sequence: TGTGCCAGCAGTTTATCAGGGGTCGGCAATCAGCCCCAGCATTTT. Its protein is CASSLSGVGNQPQHF. The whole variable domain, filled in from reference TRBV28 and TRBJ1-5, reads DVKVTQSSRYLVKRTGEKVFLECVQDMDHENMFWYRQDPGLGLRLIYFSYDVKMKEKGDIPEGYSVSREKKERFSLILESASTNQTSMYLCASSLSGVGNQPQHFGDGTRLSIL.

The DNA of the CDR3 is TGCGCCAGCAGTCAGGAGGGGAACTATGGCTACACCTTC. Its protein is CASSQEGNYGYTF. This rearrangement joins TRBV23-1 to TRBJ1-2; possibly TRBD1 for D (5 bases). TRBV23-1 is flagged as an ORF with uncertain function. V was pared by 3 bases and J by 2 bases, with 7 bases between. The CDR3 is made up of 13 amino acids.

The CDR3 DNA sequence: TGTGCCAGAAGCTTGGACCCCTCCCGGGGATTCACTGAAGCTTTCTTT. Protein product: CARSLDPSRGFTEAFF. The chain carries TRBV5-3 and TRBJ1-1, with D uncertain. TRBV5-3 qualifies as an ORF whose function is uncertain. The CDR3 sequence is 16 residues long. V lost 0 bases and J 4 bases, leaving 16 bases between the germline ends.